This T cell receptor beta chain stems from a study of T-cell reconstitution after alpha-beta-depleted transplantation in children. Preparation of the TCRbeta library involved a method that used unique molecular identifiers. TCRdb called the PCR reads again in MiXCR, with one record for every CDR3 protein. The data contain 350,000 to 450,000 distinct CDR3 sequences, 13% of them singletons. Trimming stripped 0 bases from V and 4 bases from J, with 16 bases between. The CDR3 has 16 residues. Per the germline V gene, CDR1 is MNHEY and CDR2 is SVGAGI. Many counts were recorded for this clonotype. Material: PBMCs, obtained from the stem cell graft. The chain couples TRBV6-5 to TRBJ2-7; no clear D gene. The sequence was obtained from a human donor who donated a stem cell graft to a child with Fanconi anemia. The chain's CDR3 is CASSYSMGWQLYEQYV. The CDR3 DNA reads TGTGCCAGCAGTTACTCGATGGGTTGGCAGCTTTACGAGCAGTACGTC.